The 29 T cell receptor beta chains reported below all come from one sample, sequenced in a study of T-cell memory formation after mild COVID-19. MiXCR, run by TCRdb on the 5' RACE reads, gives a single entry per CDR3 protein. This sample carries approximately 340,000 distinct CDR3 sequences, 15% to 20% of them seen once, and the ten largest clones take about a fifth. Sample: PBMCs or a T cell subset sorted from them (not recorded which). The origin of the receptors is a man aged 18 to 29 who had mild COVID-19 (a few samples of this study predate the infection). Cell type and time point are not known.

The genes are TRBV5-1 and TRBJ2-7; no definite D call. The CDR3 contains 17 residues. Germline V gives CDR1 SGHRS, CDR2 YFSETQ. Trimming took 4 bases from V and 5 from J, leaving 25 bases between them. For the CDR3, the DNA is TGCGCCAGCAGCCCATCTTTCCGGGTCTTCGCAAGGCACGAGCAGTACTTC. It yields the protein CASSPSFRVFARHEQYF.

This clonotype was seen more than once but under ten times. The chain links TRBV5-6 to TRBJ1-1; TRBD1 is a possible D gene (5 bases). The CDR3 covers 14 residues. Deletions cut 5 bases from V and 6 bases from J, with 17 bases between. Per germline, CDR1 SGHDT and CDR2 YYEEEE. The CDR3 reads CASSLRGFLSEAFF. As DNA, the CDR3 is TGTGCCAGCAGTCTGAGGGGTTTTCTATCTGAAGCTTTCTTT.

This clonotype was observed a handful of times. The chain uses TRBV27 and TRBJ2-7; maybe TRBD1 (5 bases). This CDR3 comprises 12 residues. V lost 5 bases and J lost 3, with 8 bases in between. Per the germline V gene, CDR1 is MNHEY and CDR2 is SMNVEV (reference sequence). The CDR3 region is CASSARVYEQYV. DNA of the CDR3: TGTGCCAGCAGTGCCAGGGTCTACGAGCAGTACGTC.

The rearrangement uses TRBV5-4 and TRBJ2-3; 12 bases match TRBD2. The CDR3 runs 15 residues. V gave up 2 bases and J gave up 6 bases; unmatched junction bases: 4. From germline, CDR1 is SGHNT and CDR2 YYREEE (reference sequence). CDR3 in amino acids: CASSFLAGGRDTQYF. The CDR3 DNA reads TGTGCCAGCAGCTTTCTAGCGGGGGGGCGGGATACGCAGTATTTT. The full variable domain, its missing parts supplied by reference TRBV5-4 and TRBJ2-3, is ETGVTQSPTHLIKTRGQQVTLRCSSQSGHNTVSWYQQALGQGPQFIFQYYREEENGRGNFPPRFSGLQFPNYSSELNVNALELDDSALYLCASSFLAGGRDTQYFGPGTRLTVL.

This clonotype was recorded a few times. Written as DNA, the CDR3 is TGTGCCAGCAGGGACACGGGACCTGGGCAGTTCTTC. Translation: CASRDTGPGQFF. This chain links TRBV9 with TRBJ2-1, with D possibly being TRBD1 or TRBD2 (5 bases each). V dropped 5 bases and J dropped 12 bases, with 15 bases sitting between them. Looked up from germline, CDR1 is SGDLS and CDR2 is YYNGEE. The CDR3 runs to 12 residues.

The rearrangement uses TRBV7-9 and TRBJ2-5; D unclear. V was cut by 5 bases and J by 5 bases, with 15 bases left in between. This CDR3 is 14 amino acids long. Germline V gene sequence: CDR1 SEHNR, CDR2 FQNEAQ (reference sequence). DNA of the CDR3: TGTGCCAGCAGCCCATCCCGGAGTGGGGAGACCCAGTACTTC. It encodes CASSPSRSGETQYF.

The V gene is TRBV27, the J gene TRBJ2-7; tentative D call: TRBD1 (5 bases). The CDR3 has 15 residues. The germline V gene encodes CDR1 MNHEY and CDR2 SMNVEV (reference sequence). V was trimmed by 3 bases and J by 0 bases, leaving 12 bases between them. Written as DNA, the CDR3 is TGTGCCAGCAGTTTCGGGCAGGGTCTCTCCTACGAGCAGTACTTC. Its protein is CASSFGQGLSYEQYF.

The chain recombines TRBV7-6 with TRBJ2-1, with 12 bases lining up with TRBD2. The V segment lost 2 bases and the J segment 6 bases; nucleotides outside the gene matches: 2. The CDR3 totals 15 residues. The V gene's germline CDR1 is SGHVS and CDR2 FNYEAQ. The CDR3 bases are TGTGCCAGCAGCTTATGGGGACTAGCGGGCAATGAGCAGTTCTTC. This sequence encodes CASSLWGLAGNEQFF.

This clonotype was recorded at least ten times. The rearrangement links TRBV4-3 to TRBJ1-6; D remains unclear. The germline V gene encodes CDR1 LGHNA and CDR2 YSLEER. The CDR3 covers 15 residues. Trimming cost V 4 bases and J 8 bases, with 15 bases left between them. The CDR3 DNA reads as TGCGCCAGCAGCCTCGGTCGGGGTCAAGATTCACCCCTCCACTTT. Amino acids: CASSLGRGQDSPLHF.

This clonotype was counted a few times. This chain links TRBV7-9 with TRBJ2-1, with D possibly being TRBD2 (5 bases). The CDR3 sequence is 18 residues long. Germline V gene sequence: CDR1 SEHNR, CDR2 FQNEAQ (reference sequence). Trimming took 5 bases from V and 1 from J, leaving 21 bases between them. CDR3 protein: CASSPPTGKPPSYNEQFF. CDR3 DNA sequence: TGTGCCAGCAGCCCCCCCACCGGGAAACCGCCTTCCTACAATGAGCAGTTCTTC. Looking up the rest from reference TRBV7-9 and TRBJ2-1 gives the full variable domain: DTGVSQNPRHKITKRGQNVTFRCDPISEHNRLYWYRQTLGQGPEFLTYFQNEAQLEKSRLLSDRFSAERPKGSFSTLEIQRTEQGDSAMYLCASSPPTGKPPSYNEQFFGPGTRLTVL.

This clonotype was seen a few times. The CDR3 loop reads CASNQAGGTDTQYF. The CDR3, as DNA: TGTGCCAGCAATCAAGCGGGGGGGACAGATACGCAGTATTTT. The chain links TRBV12-3 or TRBV12-4 to TRBJ2-3; 10 bases line up with TRBD2. The CDR3 consists of 14 residues. Trimming cost V 7 bases and J 3 bases; bases outside gene matches: 4.

This clonotype has more than one count but fewer than ten. The rearrangement links TRBV27 to TRBJ2-7; a weak D match, TRBD2 (5 bases). Trimming pared 9 bases from V and 2 bases from J, leaving 20 bases between. CDR3 length: 15 amino acids. CDR1 and CDR2 (germline): MNHEY, SMNVEV (reference sequence). CDR3 in amino acids: CASKLDPYLTYEQYF. CDR3 coding DNA: TGTGCCAGTAAACTAGACCCTTACCTTACCTACGAGCAGTACTTC.

The chain has TRBV12-3 or TRBV12-4 and TRBJ2-7, with D possibly TRBD2 on 5 matching bases. The CDR3 is 12 amino acids. Trimming shortened V by 6 bases and J by 6 bases, and 12 bases separated the two germline ends. CDR3 amino acids: CASSQYRGEQYF. Written as DNA, the CDR3 is TGTGCCAGCAGCCAATACCGGGGCGAGCAGTACTTC.

The gene calls are TRBV4-3 and TRBJ2-1; 13 bases match TRBD2. This CDR3 has 15 residues. Per the germline V gene, CDR1 is LGHNA and CDR2 is YSLEER. Losses at the gene ends were 6 bases for V and 8 bases for J; bases not matched to a gene: 7. The CDR3 loop is CASSQTSGGPYEQFF. CDR3 coding DNA: TGCGCCAGCAGTCAGACTAGCGGGGGGCCCTATGAGCAGTTCTTC.

The table lists this clonotype with many counts. At one end the junction does not follow the germline gene, possibly because of a read error. This rearrangement joins TRBV7-2 to TRBJ2-7; no firm D call. The germline gives CDR1 SGHTA, CDR2 FQGNSA. This CDR3 region has 11 residues. In DNA form, the CDR3 reads TGCGCCAGCAGCCTCTACTACGAGCAGTACTTC. As protein: CASSLYYEQYF.

This clonotype was observed a handful of times. The rearrangement links TRBV20-1 to TRBJ1-6; no definite D call. Between the trimmed V and J ends, which lost 0 bases and 1 base, there was a span of 10 bases. The germline V gene has CDR1 DFQATT and CDR2 SNEGSKA (reference sequence). The CDR3 is 16 amino acids. DNA for the CDR3: TGCAGTGCTAGAGATCCCTCGGGTTCCTATAATTCACCCCTCCACTTT. It translates to CSARDPSGSYNSPLHF.

This rearrangement joins TRBV7-8 to TRBJ1-5; TRBD1 aligns across 8 bases. After removal of 5 bases from V and 2 bases from J, the junction contained 8 bases not matched to a gene. The CDR3 loop spans 16 amino acids. CDR1 is SGHVS and CDR2 is FQNEAQ in the germline V gene. The CDR3 DNA follows: TGTGCCAGCAGCAAGGGGGCAGGGGGCGGCAATCAGCCCCAGCATTTT. This translates into CASSKGAGGGNQPQHF.

This clonotype has a handful of counts. The chain has TRBV7-2 and TRBJ2-5; D not resolved. Germline-derived CDR1 and CDR2 are SGHTA and FQGNSA. The CDR3 runs to 13 residues. V shed 7 bases and J shed 2 bases, with 11 bases lying between them. CDR3 in amino acids: CASTNSWQETQYF. The CDR3 nucleotides read TGTGCCAGCACTAATAGTTGGCAAGAGACCCAGTACTTC.

The rearrangement uses TRBV20-1 and TRBJ2-7; TRBD1 matches at 7 bases. The CDR3 is made up of 12 amino acids. Germline V gene data show CDR1 as DFQATT and CDR2 as SNEGSKA (reference sequence). The V and J ends lost 3 bases and 7 bases, in that order; junction bases with no gene match: 6. CDR3 amino acids: CSASAGGGEQYF. CDR3 nucleotides: TGCAGTGCTAGTGCAGGGGGTGGGGAGCAGTACTTC.

J is TRBJ1-1 and V is TRBV4-2; no clear D gene. Looked up from germline, CDR1 is LGHNA and CDR2 is YNFKEQ. V was cut by 4 bases and J by 0 bases, with 9 bases left in between. This CDR3 region has 14 residues. This chain's CDR3 is CASSRGRMNTEAFF. The CDR3 DNA follows: TGTGCCAGCAGCCGCGGACGGATGAACACTGAAGCTTTCTTT.

This rearrangement joins TRBV6-6 to TRBJ1-5; D unresolved. Trimming cost V 0 bases and J 5 bases, with 2 bases left between them. CDR1 and CDR2 (germline): MNHNY, SVGAGI (reference sequence). The CDR3 runs to 12 residues. CDR3 in amino acids: CASSYSDQPQHF. The CDR3 coding sequence is TGTGCCAGCAGTTACTCGGATCAGCCCCAGCATTTT.

This clonotype was detected a few times. The V call is TRBV7-9, the J call TRBJ2-3, with TRBD1 as a possible D gene (6 bases). The V and J ends lost 8 bases and 3 bases respectively, with 9 bases between them. CDR1 is SEHNR, CDR2 FQNEAQ, per germline (reference sequence). This CDR3 has 12 amino acids. DNA for the CDR3: TGTGCCAGCGGGGACACGACAGATACGCAGTATTTT. Translation: CASGDTTDTQYF.

For the CDR3, the DNA is TGTGCCAGCAGTTTGGGGGCGACTAGCTGGGACAATGAGCAGTTCTTC. It is translated as CASSLGATSWDNEQFF. J is TRBJ2-1 and V is TRBV12-3 or TRBV12-4, with D perhaps matching TRBD2 (7 bases). The CDR3 totals 16 residues. V was shortened by 3 bases and J by 5 bases, with 17 bases between the two germline ends.

The V gene is TRBV6-5, the J gene TRBJ1-2, with TRBD1 matching over 8 bases. V lost 5 bases to trimming and J lost 4 bases; unmatched junction nucleotides: 6. Germline CDR1 MNHEY, CDR2 SVGAGI. This CDR3 is 14 amino acids long. CDR3 DNA sequence: TGTGCCAGCAGTCACGGACAGGGACCCTATGGCTACACCTTC. Translation gives CASSHGQGPYGYTF.

A few counts support this clonotype. This rearrangement joins TRBV19 to TRBJ2-5; no clear D. CDR1 and CDR2 from the germline V gene are LNHDA and SQIVND (reference sequence). The CDR3 spans 17 residues. V lost 3 bases and J lost 4, with 21 bases in between. The CDR3 sequence: CASSISAAGFRVETQYF. Here the CDR3 DNA reads TGTGCCAGTAGTATTTCGGCGGCAGGTTTCCGGGTAGAGACCCAGTACTTC.

This clonotype was detected only once. This rearrangement joins TRBV24-1 to TRBJ2-6; possibly TRBD2 for D (6 bases). Germline V lookup: CDR1 KGHDR, CDR2 SFDVKD. The CDR3 length is 18 residues. Trimming shortened V by 4 bases and J by 0 bases, and 15 bases separated the two germline ends. The CDR3 protein is CATSDPDMTSSGANVLTF. Here the CDR3 DNA reads TGTGCCACCAGTGACCCGGACATGACTAGCTCTGGGGCCAACGTCCTGACTTTC.

The sample holds a few counts of this clonotype. The chain carries TRBV11-2 and TRBJ2-1, with D hard to call. Germline-derived CDR1 and CDR2 are SGHAT and FQNNGV. There are 17 residues in the CDR3. Trimming stripped 1 base from V and 3 bases from J, with 16 bases between. CDR3 DNA sequence: TGTGCCAGCAGCTTAGCCTGGGGAAAATGGGACTACAATGAGCAGTTCTTC. Its translation: CASSLAWGKWDYNEQFF.

There are a few counts of this clonotype. This sequence joins TRBV20-1 and TRBJ2-1, with 7 nucleotides matching TRBD1. CDR1 and CDR2 (germline): DFQATT, SNEGSKA (reference sequence). The CDR3 is 12 residues long. The V and J ends lost 1 base and 7 bases, in that order; junction bases with no gene match: 1. The CDR3 DNA follows: TGCAGTGCTAGAGTCAGGGGGAATGAGCAGTTCTTC. The encoded protein is CSARVRGNEQFF.

The genes are TRBV29-1 and TRBJ2-1; possible D gene TRBD2, 7 bases. The germline gives CDR1 SQVTM, CDR2 ANQGSEA. V was shortened by 8 bases and J by 9 bases, with 23 bases between the two germline ends. The CDR3 runs to 14 residues. The CDR3 spells CSTRRGGTMSEQFF. In DNA form, the CDR3 reads TGCAGCACCCGCCGCGGGGGCACCATGAGTGAGCAGTTCTTC.